This TCR beta chain was sequenced in a study of cytomegalovirus exposure and HLA in healthy donors. Primers included in the PCR were 60 Vbeta and 13 Jbeta primers. Here immunoSEQ multiplex PCR was the method, and the copy in TCRdb shows in-frame clones only, minus some. The sample's table shows 190,000 or so clones. The CDR3 totals 11 residues. J was trimmed by 10 bases and V by 10 bases; bases with no gene match: 7. Germline assignment: CDR1 LGHNT and CDR2 FRNRAP. Input material: PBMCs. The J gene is TRBJ2-1, the V gene TRBV12-5; TRBD2 agrees at 7 bases. The sequence came from a boy aged 5-17 years in good health and CMV-seronegative. CDR3 protein: CATQRGEEQFF. In DNA, the CDR3 is TGTGCTACCCAGCGGGGAGAGGAGCAGTTCTTC.